The 28 T cell receptor beta chains below all came from one sample that was sequenced in a study of T cell responses to AZD1222 COVID-19 vaccine. The data were produced by immunoSEQ multiplex PCR, yet TCRdb's version contains in-frame clones alone and is incomplete. Of about 160,000 clones in the sample, approximately 90% were seen once. This sample comprised peripheral blood, obtained on day 0 of AZD1222 vaccination. These receptors were taken from an adult in good health.

The chain carries TRBV30 and TRBJ2-1, with D uncertain. The CDR3 is 13 amino acids. Germline CDR1 and CDR2: GTSNPN and SVGIG (reference sequence). V lost 2 bases and J lost 10, with 15 bases in between. The CDR3 DNA follows: TGTGCCTGGAGTTTGACGGGCGCCCTCGAGCAGTTCTTC. It encodes CAWSLTGALEQFF.

The chain couples TRBV27 to TRBJ2-5; D ambiguous. This CDR3 spans 13 amino acids. V lost 6 bases, J lost 5 bases, and 13 bases lay in between. Per the germline V gene, CDR1 is MNHEY and CDR2 is SMNVEV (reference sequence). The CDR3: CASRHEVSETQYF. For the CDR3, the DNA is TGTGCCAGCAGACATGAAGTGTCGGAGACCCAGTACTTC.

Points on this clone: The sample holds other DNA sequences that translate to the same CDR3. The rearrangement uses TRBV11-3 and TRBJ2-1; D not resolved. The CDR3 consists of 16 residues. V lost 0 bases, J lost 0 bases, and 9 bases lay in between. The V gene's germline CDR1 is SGHNT and CDR2 YENEEA. This chain's CDR3 is CASSLDLSSSYNEQFF. As DNA, the CDR3 is TGTGCCAGCAGCTTAGATCTCAGTAGCTCCTACAATGAGCAGTTCTTC.

This clone was counted once. The gene calls are TRBV10-2 and TRBJ1-1, with 7 nucleotides matching TRBD1. Germline-derived CDR1 and CDR2 are WSHSY and SAAADI. The CDR3 runs 15 residues. V lost 2 bases and J lost 0; bases outside the gene matches: 3. This CDR3 is CASSELTGLNTEAFF. As DNA, the CDR3 is TGCGCCAGCAGTGAGCTGACAGGGTTGAACACTGAAGCTTTCTTT.

The chain is built from TRBV9 and TRBJ1-6; D is possibly TRBD1 (6 bases). CDR3 length: 16 residues. V was pared by 7 bases and J by 4 bases, with 18 bases between. In germline, CDR1 is SGDLS, CDR2 YYNGEE. CDR3 in amino acids: CASSLRDTPYNSPLHF. The CDR3 nucleotides are TGTGCCAGCTCCCTGAGGGACACTCCATATAATTCACCCCTCCACTTT.

The chain is built from TRBV3-1 (or the pseudogene TRBV3-2) and TRBJ2-1; 12 positions match TRBD2. The trim removed 2 bases at V and 1 base at J, leaving 12 bases unmatched. The CDR3 runs to 20 residues. Germline V gene lookup returns CDR1 LGHDT and CDR2 YNNKEL (reference sequence). In DNA form, the CDR3 reads TGTGCCAGCAGCCAAAACCGGGGGCTAGCGGGAGGGAGGTCCTACAATGAGCAGTTCTTC. Encoded protein: CASSQNRGLAGGRSYNEQFF.

A few counts support this clone. The V and J genes are TRBV27 and TRBJ2-7; 10 bases match TRBD2. CDR3 size: 17 residues. CDR1 is MNHEY and CDR2 is SMNVEV in the germline V gene (reference sequence). V was pared by 0 bases and J by 2 bases, with 7 bases of the junction left unmatched. The CDR3 region has the DNA TGTGCCAGCAGTTTATCGCCGGCTAGCGGGGGTGCCTACGAGCAGTACTTC. It codes for CASSLSPASGGAYEQYF.

The chain links TRBV7-2 to TRBJ1-3, with TRBD1 matching 9 bases. Trimming took 2 bases from V and 1 from J; bases not matched to a gene: 6. This CDR3 contains 17 residues. CDR1 and CDR2 from the germline V gene are SGHTA and FQGNSA. CDR3: CASSLKGTGLSGNTIYF. CDR3 coding DNA: TGTGCCAGCAGCTTAAAAGGGACAGGGTTGTCTGGAAACACCATATATTTT.

This rearrangement joins TRBV27 to TRBJ2-7; 9 nucleotides agree with TRBD1. This CDR3 is 17 amino acids long. The V and J ends lost 3 bases and 2 bases, in that order; junction bases with no gene match: 11. Germline CDR1 MNHEY, CDR2 SMNVEV (reference sequence). CDR3 sequence (DNA): TGTGCCAGCAGTTTTGGGGGTAGGACAGGGGTACCCTACGAGCAGTACTTC. Protein: CASSFGGRTGVPYEQYF.

This chain joins TRBV25-1 and TRBJ2-7; 11 bases map to TRBD1. This CDR3 comprises 14 residues. The V segment lost 6 bases and the J segment 4 bases; nucleotides outside the gene matches: 5. The V gene's germline CDR1 is MGHDK and CDR2 SYGVNS. The CDR3 region has the DNA TGTGCCAGCAGAGCGGACAGGGGGCAATACGAGCAGTACTTC. Its protein product is CASRADRGQYEQYF.

The chain carries TRBV24-1 and TRBJ2-2; 7 bases fit TRBD1. The CDR3 is made up of 17 amino acids. CDR1 KGHDR and CDR2 SFDVKD come from the germline V gene. Losses at the gene ends were 3 bases for V and 4 bases for J; bases not matched to a gene: 10. CDR3 coding DNA: TGTGCCACCAGTGATCCCATGGGACAGAGGAGCACCGGGGAGCTGTTTTTT. This codes for CATSDPMGQRSTGELFF.

The V call is TRBV7-9, the J call TRBJ1-1; D call uncertain. Trimming took off 1 base at V and 8 bases at J, with 14 bases between the two ends. The germline gives CDR1 SEHNR, CDR2 FQNEAQ (reference sequence). The length of the CDR3 is 14 residues. The CDR3 loop reads CASSLVTRKTEAFF. The DNA for the CDR3 is TGTGCCAGCAGCTTAGTTACCAGGAAAACAGAAGCTTTCTTT.

Concerning this clone itself: In this CDR3 the conserved last residue, phenylalanine or tryptophan, is missing, so a read error is likely. It is unclear where the CDR3 begins or ends on the DNA, so no DNA is shown, and the CDR3 is as TCRdb lists it. V gene TRBV20-1 combines with J gene TRBJ1-2. The CDR3 length is 10 residues, termini included. Germline CDR1 reads DFQATT; CDR2 reads SNEGSKA (reference sequence). The CDR3 sequence: CSARDEVALL.

The chain couples TRBV5-1 to TRBJ2-7; 12 bases align to TRBD2. This CDR3 contains 19 residues. The germline V gene has CDR1 SGHRS and CDR2 YFSETQ. Unmatched junction bases numbered 10, after V lost 0 bases and J lost 0 bases. The CDR3 DNA follows: TGCGCCAGCAGCTTGGCACTAGCGGGAGGCCCGACCACCTCCTACGAGCAGTACTTC. Translation: CASSLALAGGPTTSYEQYF.

The chain combines TRBV24-1 with TRBJ2-7; D uncertain. The germline V gene encodes CDR1 KGHDR and CDR2 SFDVKD. The germline V and J ends were trimmed by 5 bases and 1 base, with 8 bases remaining between them. The CDR3 covers 13 residues. Here the CDR3 reads CATSGSGSYEQYF. CDR3 nucleotide sequence: TGTGCCACCAGTGGTAGTGGTTCCTACGAGCAGTACTTC.

The V and J genes are TRBV12-3 or TRBV12-4 and TRBJ2-1, with D hard to call. This CDR3 is built from 11 residues. Trimming pared 1 base from V and 14 bases from J, leaving 9 bases between. The CDR3 DNA sequence: TGTGCCAGCAGTTTAGGAGAACGAAAGTTCTTC. It codes for CASSLGERKFF.

The chain is built from TRBV28 and TRBJ2-7; D gene uncertain. Trimming stripped 5 bases from V and 0 bases from J, with 14 bases between. Germline loops: CDR1 MDHEN, CDR2 SYDVKM. The CDR3 is 15 amino acids. CDR3 bases: TGTGCCAGCAGTCCGCCAGCGTCTAGCTCCTACGAGCAGTACTTC. Its protein product is CASSPPASSSYEQYF.

This clone showed up just once. This chain joins TRBV7-3 and TRBJ2-7, with a possible D match to TRBD2 (5 bases). V gave up 1 base and J gave up 6 bases, with 10 bases separating them. Germline CDR1 SGHTA, CDR2 FQGTGA. CDR3 length: 13 residues. CDR3 in DNA: TGTGCCAGCAGCTTAAATAAGGCGGGCGAGCAGTACTTC. It translates to CASSLNKAGEQYF.

V and J are TRBV28 and TRBJ2-1; TRBD2 matches at 13 bases. The germline gives CDR1 MDHEN, CDR2 SYDVKM. V gave up 6 bases and J gave up 16 bases; unmatched junction bases: 9. This CDR3 is 13 amino acids long. Here the CDR3 reads CASRRGLAGPSFF. The CDR3 DNA reads TGTGCCAGCAGACGGGGACTAGCGGGGCCTTCATTCTTC.

The chain is built from TRBV13 and TRBJ2-3; D might be TRBD2 (5 bases). V was shortened by 8 bases and J by 11 bases, with 23 bases between the two germline ends. The CDR3 covers 14 residues. From germline, CDR1 is PRHDT and CDR2 FYEKMQ (reference sequence). CDR3 sequence reads: CASVLGLTSLEQYF. CDR3 bases: TGTGCCAGCGTATTAGGACTGACGAGTCTAGAGCAGTATTTT.

The chain is built from TRBV3-1 (or the pseudogene TRBV3-2) and TRBJ1-5; TRBD1 is a possible D gene (5 bases). The CDR3 is 14 amino acids. Trimming pared 2 bases from V and 5 bases from J, leaving 10 bases between. CDR1 and CDR2 from the germline V gene are LGHDT and YNNKEL (reference sequence). The chain's CDR3 is CASSQRGADQPQHF. DNA for the CDR3: TGTGCCAGCAGCCAAAGGGGTGCTGATCAGCCCCAGCATTTT.

The chain joins TRBV7-8 to TRBJ2-1; TRBD1 aligns across 11 bases. The J segment lost 8 bases and the V segment lost 5 bases, leaving 8 bases of the junction unmatched. Germline CDR1 SGHVS, CDR2 FQNEAQ. The CDR3 contains 15 residues. The CDR3 spells CASSPGQGARDEQFF. Here the CDR3 DNA reads TGTGCCAGCAGCCCTGGACAGGGGGCAAGGGATGAGCAGTTCTTC.

The gene calls are TRBV9 and TRBJ2-3, with TRBD1 as a possible D gene (6 bases). The CDR3 loop spans 15 amino acids. Trimming removed 0 bases from V and 1 base from J, with 9 bases in between. Germline V lookup: CDR1 SGDLS, CDR2 YYNGEE. The DNA for the CDR3 is TGTGCCAGCAGCGTAGCGTCAGGGGGCACAGATACGCAGTATTTT. As protein: CASSVASGGTDTQYF. Looking up the rest from reference TRBV9 and TRBJ2-3 gives the full variable domain: DSGVTQTPKHLITATGQRVTLRCSPRSGDLSVYWYQQSLDQGLQFLIQYYNGEERAKGNILERFSAQQFPDLHSELNLSSLELGDSALYFCASSVASGGTDTQYFGPGTRLTVL.

The genes are TRBV6-2 or TRBV6-3 and TRBJ2-2, with 8 bases aligning to TRBD2. The germline CDR1 and CDR2 sequences are MNHEY and SVGEGT. Trimming removed 2 bases from V and 6 bases from J; junction bases left unmatched: 14. The CDR3 runs 18 residues. The CDR3 DNA sequence: TGTGCCAGCAGTTACGCCCTGGCGAGCGGGAGTGGCGCCGGGGAGCTGTTTTTT. Residues: CASSYALASGSGAGELFF.

This chain joins TRBV12-5 and TRBJ1-2, with a possible D match to TRBD1 (5 bases). The germline V and J ends were trimmed by 4 bases and 8 bases, with 14 bases remaining between them. This CDR3 has 13 amino acids. Per the germline V gene, CDR1 is LGHNT and CDR2 is FRNRAP. The CDR3 spells CASGSEGIGGYTF. For the CDR3, the DNA is TGTGCTAGTGGTTCGGAGGGGATTGGGGGCTACACCTTC.

The J gene is TRBJ2-1, the V gene TRBV5-1; a weak D match, TRBD1 (6 bases). Trimming stripped 4 bases from V and 0 bases from J, with 14 bases between. The CDR3 extends over 16 amino acids. Germline V gene lookup returns CDR1 SGHRS and CDR2 YFSETQ. The CDR3 sequence: CASSPSDRSSYNEQFF. The CDR3 DNA reads as TGCGCCAGCAGCCCGTCGGACAGAAGCTCCTACAATGAGCAGTTCTTC.

This clone was picked up a small number of times. J is TRBJ1-1 and V is TRBV7-3; D perhaps matches TRBD1 (6 bases). The germline V and J ends were trimmed by 5 bases and 4 bases, with 11 bases remaining between them. The CDR3 consists of 13 residues. From germline, CDR1 is SGHTA and CDR2 FQGTGA. The CDR3 nucleotides are TGTGCCAGCAGCATCCTCAGGGGCACTGAAGCTTTCTTT. The encoded protein is CASSILRGTEAFF.

In this sample, this clone turned up a few times. The chain recombines TRBV10-2 with TRBJ2-7, with D maybe TRBD2 (5 bases). The CDR3 has 13 amino acids. The germline V and J ends were trimmed by 4 bases and 3 bases, with 10 bases remaining between them. The germline CDR1 and CDR2 sequences are WSHSY and SAAADI. The CDR3 reads CASSAPGFYEQYF. The CDR3 DNA is TGCGCCAGCAGTGCCCCGGGGTTCTACGAGCAGTACTTC.